These T cell receptor beta chains were read from a single sample in a study of PD-1 blockade in classical Hodgkin lymphoma. The method was immunoSEQ multiplex PCR; TCRdb's version includes in-frame clones alone and lacks a portion of them. The sample consists of more than 90,000 clones, roughly 80% of them appearing once. The sample consisted of peripheral blood mononuclear cells (PBMCs), taken before the second cycle of nivolumab. Source of these receptors: a human donor with classical Hodgkin lymphoma. Both conserved end residues are part of each CDR3. Fields, in order: V gene, clone size, J gene, D gene, CDR3 protein, CDR3 DNA. The D gene is left open where the match is weak. Size is omitted from some rows. Given values are once, few, many or a class for expanded clones.

V gene: TRBV7-2
clone size: -
J gene: TRBJ2-7
D gene: TRBD2
CDR3 protein: CASSPRSLAGGSYEQYF
CDR3 DNA: TGTGCCAGCAGCCCTCGGAGTCTAGCGGGTGGTTCCTACGAGCAGTACTTC

V gene: TRBV19
clone size: once
J gene: TRBJ2-1
D gene: -
CDR3 protein: CASSIGGAGSYNEQFF
CDR3 DNA: TGTGCCAGTAGTATTGGTGGAGCGGGCTCCTACAATGAGCAGTTCTTC

V gene: TRBV30
clone size: few
J gene: TRBJ1-5
D gene: -
CDR3 protein: CAWSDDPGQPQHF
CDR3 DNA: TGTGCCTGGAGTGATGACCCCGGGCAGCCCCAGCATTTT

V gene: TRBV2
clone size: -
J gene: TRBJ1-2
D gene: TRBD1
CDR3 protein: CASSFGTANYGYTF
CDR3 DNA: TGTGCCAGTTCTTTTGGGACAGCTAACTATGGCTACACCTTC

V gene: TRBV19
clone size: -
J gene: TRBJ2-5
D gene: -
CDR3 protein: CASRNYETQYF
CDR3 DNA: TGTGCCAGTAGGAACTATGAGACCCAGTACTTC

V gene: TRBV27
clone size: -
J gene: TRBJ1-1
D gene: -
CDR3 protein: CASRFRGGDTEAFF
CDR3 DNA: TGTGCCAGCAGATTTAGAGGTGGGGACACTGAAGCTTTCTTT

V gene: TRBV5-6
clone size: few
J gene: TRBJ2-7
D gene: -
CDR3 protein: CASSLGAVF
CDR3 DNA: TGTGCCAGCAGCTTGGGGGCAGTCTTC

V gene: TRBV7-6
clone size: -
J gene: TRBJ2-5
D gene: -
CDR3 protein: CASSLSPGETQYF
CDR3 DNA: TGTGCCAGCAGCTTAAGTCCCGGGGAGACCCAGTACTTC

V gene: TRBV7-8
clone size: -
J gene: TRBJ2-1
D gene: TRBD2
CDR3 protein: CASSRRLAGGNEQFF
CDR3 DNA: TGTGCCAGCAGCAGGCGACTAGCGGGAGGCAATGAGCAGTTCTTC

V gene: TRBV7-6
clone size: many
J gene: TRBJ2-3
D gene: -
CDR3 protein: CASSLGTSSGNTQYF
CDR3 DNA: TGTGCCAGCAGCTTAGGGACGAGCAGTGGAAATACGCAGTATTTT

V gene: TRBV19
clone size: -
J gene: TRBJ1-2
D gene: -
CDR3 protein: CASSMASQLNYGYTF
CDR3 DNA: TGTGCCAGTAGTATGGCCTCTCAGCTTAACTATGGCTACACCTTC

V gene: TRBV18
clone size: -
J gene: TRBJ2-3
D gene: -
CDR3 protein: CASSPPLAQSDTQYF
CDR3 DNA: TGTGCCAGCTCACCACCGCTAGCCCAGTCAGATACGCAGTATTTT

V gene: TRBV29-1
clone size: once
J gene: TRBJ2-7
D gene: TRBD1
CDR3 protein: CSVPKGGTGVYEQYF
CDR3 DNA: TGCAGCGTTCCGAAAGGAGGGACAGGGGTATACGAGCAGTACTTC

V gene: TRBV11-2
clone size: -
J gene: TRBJ2-7
D gene: -
CDR3 protein: CASSLEPAKQYF
CDR3 DNA: TGTGCCAGCAGCCTCGAGCCCGCGAAGCAGTACTTC

V gene: TRBV7-6
clone size: -
J gene: TRBJ2-5
D gene: -
CDR3 protein: CATEAQGWGETQYF
CDR3 DNA: TGTGCCACGGAAGCACAGGGTTGGGGAGAGACCCAGTACTTC

V gene: TRBV2
clone size: once
J gene: TRBJ2-3
D gene: -
CDR3 protein: CASSEVTGLPTDTQYF
CDR3 DNA: TGTGCCAGCAGTGAAGTTACAGGGCTACCCACAGATACGCAGTATTTT

V gene: TRBV19
clone size: -
J gene: TRBJ2-7
D gene: TRBD2
CDR3 protein: CASSLMGGSDEQYF
CDR3 DNA: TGTGCCAGTAGCCTCATGGGCGGGAGCGACGAGCAGTACTTC

V gene: TRBV5-4
clone size: -
J gene: TRBJ2-5
D gene: TRBD1
CDR3 protein: CASSPGQGRETQYF
CDR3 DNA: TGTGCCAGCAGCCCGGGACAGGGCCGAGAGACCCAGTACTTC

V gene: TRBV9
clone size: -
J gene: TRBJ2-4
D gene: -
CDR3 protein: CASSVGGGSKNIQYF
CDR3 DNA: TGTGCCAGCAGCGTAGGTGGGGGATCCAAAAACATTCAGTACTTC

V gene: TRBV9
clone size: -
J gene: TRBJ2-3
D gene: -
CDR3 protein: CASSGRKGPSTDTQYF
CDR3 DNA: TGTGCCAGCAGCGGTAGAAAGGGGCCCTCCACAGATACGCAGTATTTT

V gene: TRBV2
clone size: -
J gene: TRBJ2-1
D gene: -
CDR3 protein: CASRADTAINEQFF
CDR3 DNA: TGTGCCAGCAGGGCAGACACGGCAATCAATGAGCAGTTCTTC

V gene: TRBV5-1
clone size: -
J gene: TRBJ2-7
D gene: -
CDR3 protein: CASSLAAGTSYEQYF
CDR3 DNA: TGCGCCAGCAGCTTGGCCGCGGGTACCTCCTACGAGCAGTACTTC

V gene: TRBV30
clone size: -
J gene: TRBJ2-2
D gene: TRBD2
CDR3 protein: CAYLPVSGRSGELFF
CDR3 DNA: TGTGCCTACCTCCCCGTCAGCGGGAGGTCCGGGGAGCTGTTTTTT

V gene: TRBV7-3
clone size: -
J gene: TRBJ2-2
D gene: -
CDR3 protein: CASSLTPRGGGSGELFF
CDR3 DNA: TGTGCCAGCAGCTTAACTCCGAGGGGTGGAGGTTCCGGGGAGCTGTTTTTT

V gene: TRBV21-1
clone size: -
J gene: TRBJ2-7
D gene: -
CDR3 protein: CASSKESGTSGFYEQYF
CDR3 DNA: TGTGCCAGCAGCAAAGAGTCGGGGACTAGCGGATTCTACGAGCAGTACTTC

V gene: TRBV19
clone size: -
J gene: TRBJ1-4
D gene: -
CDR3 protein: CASSAGGARSEKLFF
CDR3 DNA: TGTGCCAGTAGTGCGGGTGGCGCACGGAGTGAAAAACTGTTTTTT

V gene: TRBV2
clone size: -
J gene: TRBJ2-3
D gene: TRBD1
CDR3 protein: CASNDRGADTQYF
CDR3 DNA: TGTGCCAGCAATGACAGGGGAGCAGATACGCAGTATTTT

V gene: TRBV10-3
clone size: -
J gene: TRBJ2-7
D gene: TRBD2
CDR3 protein: CAIRVGTSGTRSYEQYF
CDR3 DNA: TGTGCCATCAGGGTAGGGACTAGCGGGACCCGCTCCTACGAGCAGTACTTC

V gene: TRBV7-9
clone size: once
J gene: TRBJ2-3
D gene: TRBD2
CDR3 protein: CASSYPVSGRTTSTDTQYF
CDR3 DNA: TGTGCCAGCAGCTACCCGGTTAGCGGGAGGACCACTAGCACAGATACGCAGTATTTT

V gene: TRBV30
clone size: -
J gene: TRBJ2-2
D gene: TRBD1
CDR3 protein: CASGGGYTGELFF
CDR3 DNA: TGTGCCTCAGGGGGCGGGTACACCGGGGAGCTGTTTTTT

V gene: TRBV29-1
clone size: few
J gene: TRBJ2-7
D gene: -
CDR3 protein: CSVGTLGASYEQYF
CDR3 DNA: TGCAGCGTGGGGACCTTGGGGGCTTCTTACGAGCAGTACTTC

V gene: TRBV29-1
clone size: -
J gene: TRBJ1-2
D gene: -
CDR3 protein: CSGYSGDSGYTF
CDR3 DNA: TGCAGCGGATACTCGGGCGATAGTGGCTACACCTTC

V gene: TRBV19
clone size: once
J gene: TRBJ1-5
D gene: -
CDR3 protein: CASSSPRGGNQPQHF
CDR3 DNA: TGTGCCAGTAGTAGCCCTCGGGGGGGCAATCAGCCCCAGCATTTT

V gene: TRBV11-3
clone size: -
J gene: TRBJ2-2
D gene: -
CDR3 protein: CASSLKAGRTGELFF
CDR3 DNA: TGTGCCAGCAGTTTAAAGGCGGGACGGACCGGGGAGCTGTTTTTT

V gene: TRBV7-8
clone size: -
J gene: TRBJ2-7
D gene: TRBD1
CDR3 protein: CASSDRQGSYEQYF
CDR3 DNA: TGTGCCAGCAGCGACCGACAGGGGTCCTACGAGCAGTACTTC

V gene: TRBV5-5
clone size: -
J gene: TRBJ2-7
D gene: TRBD2
CDR3 protein: CASSLGLAGLYEQYF
CDR3 DNA: TGTGCCAGCAGCCTCGGACTAGCGGGCCTCTACGAGCAGTACTTC

V gene: TRBV6-5
clone size: many
J gene: TRBJ2-7
D gene: TRBD2
CDR3 protein: CASSYSGLAGDEQYF
CDR3 DNA: TGTGCCAGCAGTTACTCCGGACTAGCGGGAGACGAGCAGTACTTC

V gene: TRBV30
clone size: -
J gene: TRBJ1-4
D gene: -
CDR3 protein: CAWSLGNEKLFF
CDR3 DNA: TGTGCCTGGAGTCTAGGGAATGAAAAACTGTTTTTT

V gene: TRBV6-5
clone size: -
J gene: TRBJ2-6
D gene: -
CDR3 protein: CASSYRDGANVLTF
CDR3 DNA: TGTGCCAGCAGTTACAGGGACGGGGCCAACGTCCTGACTTTC

V gene: TRBV7-2
clone size: -
J gene: TRBJ1-2
D gene: -
CDR3 protein: CASSLGAGTRTNYGYTF
CDR3 DNA: TGTGCCAGCAGCTTAGGGGCCGGGACCCGCACTAACTATGGCTACACCTTC

V gene: TRBV7-2
clone size: -
J gene: TRBJ2-7
D gene: -
CDR3 protein: CASSPPTPYEQYF
CDR3 DNA: TGTGCCAGCAGCCCCCCCACTCCCTACGAGCAGTACTTC

V gene: TRBV6-1
clone size: once
J gene: TRBJ2-3
D gene: -
CDR3 protein: CASSEGGGNTDTQYF
CDR3 DNA: TGTGCCAGCAGTGAAGGTGGAGGGAACACAGATACGCAGTATTTT

V gene: TRBV19
clone size: -
J gene: TRBJ2-2
D gene: TRBD2
CDR3 protein: CASSILAGVNTGELFF
CDR3 DNA: TGTGCCAGTAGTATACTAGCGGGAGTAAACACCGGGGAGCTGTTTTTT

V gene: TRBV18
clone size: -
J gene: TRBJ1-5
D gene: -
CDR3 protein: CASSPDMTRNQPQHF
CDR3 DNA: TGTGCCAGCTCACCCGACATGACCCGAAATCAGCCCCAGCATTTT

V gene: TRBV6-5
clone size: -
J gene: TRBJ2-3
D gene: -
CDR3 protein: CASSYSRLGLNTQYF
CDR3 DNA: TGTGCCAGCAGTTACTCGAGATTGGGTCTGAATACGCAGTATTTT

V gene: TRBV9
clone size: few
J gene: TRBJ2-1
D gene: -
CDR3 protein: CASSVGEHNEQFF
CDR3 DNA: TGTGCCAGCAGCGTAGGAGAACACAATGAGCAGTTCTTC

V gene: TRBV6-4
clone size: few
J gene: TRBJ2-1
D gene: TRBD2
CDR3 protein: CASSRREGDEQFF
CDR3 DNA: TGTGCCAGCAGTCGGCGGGAGGGCGATGAGCAGTTCTTC

V gene: TRBV11-1
clone size: -
J gene: TRBJ1-2
D gene: -
CDR3 protein: CASSPPGAPGSGYTF
CDR3 DNA: TGTGCCAGCAGCCCACCGGGGGCACCAGGGAGTGGCTACACCTTC

V gene: TRBV6-6
clone size: -
J gene: TRBJ2-1
D gene: TRBD2
CDR3 protein: CASTPPAGGPGEQFF
CDR3 DNA: TGTGCCAGCACCCCGCCGGCGGGAGGGCCGGGTGAGCAGTTCTTC

V gene: TRBV6-6
clone size: -
J gene: TRBJ2-5
D gene: -
CDR3 protein: CASSLADTQYF
CDR3 DNA: TGTGCCAGCAGTTTAGCGGATACCCAGTACTTC

V gene: TRBV13
clone size: few
J gene: TRBJ1-1
D gene: -
CDR3 protein: CASSLTLDSPNTEAFF
CDR3 DNA: TGTGCCAGCAGCTTAACCCTAGACAGCCCAAACACTGAAGCTTTCTTT

V gene: TRBV6-1
clone size: -
J gene: TRBJ2-2
D gene: -
CDR3 protein: CASSEAGRAWGLNTGELFF
CDR3 DNA: TGTGCCAGCAGTGAAGCAGGCCGGGCCTGGGGGTTGAACACCGGGGAGCTGTTTTTT

V gene: TRBV9
clone size: -
J gene: TRBJ2-7
D gene: TRBD2
CDR3 protein: CASSVGPAGGEQYF
CDR3 DNA: TGTGCCAGCAGCGTAGGTCCAGCGGGAGGCGAGCAGTACTTC

V gene: TRBV6-1
clone size: -
J gene: TRBJ1-5
D gene: -
CDR3 protein: CASLENTGLQPQHF
CDR3 DNA: TGTGCCAGCCTCGAAAATACGGGGTTGCAGCCCCAGCATTTT